Listed below are T cell receptor beta chains from one sample, sequenced in a study of blood T cell repertoires in COVID-19. Profiled with immunoSEQ multiplex PCR; TCRdb holds only in-frame clones, not every one. The sample shows around 200,000 clones, more than 65% of them seen only once. The sequenced material came from peripheral blood. These receptor sequences come from a man aged 45-65 years with active or convalescent COVID-19. The CDR3 runs from the conserved cysteine through the conserved F or W. Each record gives: D gene, V gene, J gene, clone size, CDR3 protein, CDR3 DNA. A D gene is named only where the DNA matches it firmly. Clone size is stated in some rows and not others, as once, few, many or a class when expanded.

>.|TRBV4-2|TRBJ1-1|few
CASSQELRETEAFF
TGTGCCAGCAGCCAAGAATTACGGGAGACTGAAGCTTTCTTT
>.|TRBV6-7|TRBJ1-3|few
CASTQSRVRNTIYF
TGTGCCAGCACTCAGTCCAGGGTAAGGAACACCATATATTTT
>TRBD2|TRBV7-2|TRBJ2-5|.
CASSSVAGRGETQYF
TGTGCCAGCAGCTCTGTAGCGGGGCGGGGAGAGACCCAGTACTTC
>.|TRBV19|TRBJ2-2|.
CASSIVAGLNTGELFF
TGTGCCAGTAGTATAGTGGCGGGGCTAAACACCGGGGAGCTGTTTTTT
>TRBD2|TRBV30|TRBJ2-5|.
CAWRKGLAALETQYF
TGTGCCTGGAGAAAAGGACTAGCGGCCTTGGAGACCCAGTACTTC
>.|TRBV3-1/TRBV3-2|TRBJ1-2|.
CASSPAAVNYGYTF
TGTGCCAGCAGCCCAGCGGCGGTAAACTATGGCTACACCTTC
>.|TRBV4-3|TRBJ1-1|.
CASSQDRPEVAFF
TGCGCCAGCAGCCAAGATAGGCCTGAGGTGGCTTTCTTT
>.|TRBV14|TRBJ2-1|.
CASSQGRGPPSRHEQFF
TGTGCCAGCAGCCAAGGTCGCGGGCCCCCCTCAAGGCATGAGCAGTTCTTC
>TRBD2|TRBV5-1|TRBJ2-1|.
CASSQSGRGSSYNEQFF
TGCGCCAGCAGCCAGTCAGGGCGGGGGAGCTCCTACAATGAGCAGTTCTTC
>TRBD2|TRBV7-9|TRBJ2-7|.
CASSFSTSGRYSYEQYF
TGTGCCAGCAGCTTTTCGACTAGCGGGCGTTACTCCTACGAGCAGTACTTC
>.|TRBV30|TRBJ1-1|.
CAWSVGTEAFF
TGTGCCTGGAGTGTCGGCACTGAAGCTTTCTTT
>.|TRBV12-3/TRBV12-4|TRBJ1-1|.
CASRLINTEAFF
TGTGCCAGCAGACTAATCAACACTGAAGCTTTCTTT
>TRBD2|TRBV3-1/TRBV3-2|TRBJ2-3|.
CASSPRGGRDTQYF
TGTGCCAGCAGCCCGCGGGGGGGCCGTGATACGCAGTATTTT
>TRBD1|TRBV5-1|TRBJ1-1|.
CASSLRQGRDTEAFF
TGCGCCAGCAGCTTGAGACAGGGTAGGGACACTGAAGCTTTCTTT
>TRBD2|TRBV27|TRBJ2-2|few
CASSSTGTRRVTGELFF
TGTGCCAGCAGTTCTACCGGGACTAGGAGGGTCACCGGGGAGCTGTTTTTT
>.|TRBV5-1|TRBJ2-1|.
CASSPDIGSYNEQFF
TGCGCCAGCAGCCCGGACATAGGCTCCTACAATGAGCAGTTCTTC
>.|TRBV28|TRBJ1-6|few
CASSPGRGWSSYNSPLHF
TGTGCCAGCAGTCCCGGGCGGGGATGGAGCTCCTATAATTCACCCCTCCACTTT
>TRBD1|TRBV5-6|TRBJ1-2|.
CASSRGTANYGYTF
TGTGCCAGCAGCCGGGGGACAGCTAACTATGGCTACACCTTC
>TRBD2|TRBV18|TRBJ2-3|once
CASSPSGGLSDTQYF
TGTGCCAGCTCACCTAGCGGGGGTTTATCAGATACGCAGTATTTT
>TRBD1|TRBV28|TRBJ2-7|.
CASSGPGQANFYEQYF
TGTGCCAGCAGTGGGCCAGGACAGGCTAACTTTTACGAGCAGTACTTC
>TRBD2|TRBV4-1|TRBJ2-4|.
CASSQEAGLAGQIAKNIQYF
TGCGCCAGCAGCCAAGAAGCAGGACTAGCGGGGCAAATAGCCAAAAACATTCAGTACTTC
>TRBD1|TRBV24-1|TRBJ1-1|.
CATSDTGGGKTEAFF
TGTGCCACCAGTGATACAGGGGGCGGAAAAACTGAAGCTTTCTTT
>.|TRBV19|TRBJ1-6|.
CASSIKRGPLHF
TGTGCCAGTAGTATCAAACGGGGACCCCTCCACTTT
>TRBD2|TRBV6-2/TRBV6-3|TRBJ2-3|.
CASSFRGASGVTDTQYF
TGTGCCAGCAGTTTTCGTGGGGCTAGCGGGGTAACTGATACGCAGTATTTT
>.|TRBV7-9|TRBJ1-6|.
CASSLSGLENSPLHF
TGTGCCAGCAGCTTAAGCGGCCTGGAGAATTCACCCCTCCACTTT
>TRBD2|TRBV4-1|TRBJ2-5|.
CASSHSSGGGETQYF
TGCGCCAGCAGCCACTCTAGCGGGGGAGGAGAGACCCAGTACTTC
>.|TRBV3-1/TRBV3-2|TRBJ1-2|.
CASSPLQADRRGYTF
TGTGCCAGCAGCCCCCTACAGGCGGACCGCCGGGGCTACACCTTC
>.|TRBV11-2|TRBJ2-7|.
CASSLVPVSYFYEQYF
TGTGCCAGCAGCTTAGTCCCGGTTAGTTATTTCTACGAGCAGTACTTC
>TRBD1|TRBV2|TRBJ1-1|.
CASSLTGVGTEAFF
TGTGCCAGCAGTCTAACAGGGGTCGGCACTGAAGCTTTCTTT
>TRBD1|TRBV19|TRBJ1-2|once
CAITLRTGMDGYTF
TGTGCCATTACTCTCAGGACAGGGATGGATGGCTACACCTTC
>.|TRBV7-9|TRBJ2-2|.
CASSLARGGPGELFF
TGTGCCAGCAGCTTAGCCAGGGGTGGACCCGGGGAGCTGTTTTTT
>.|TRBV6-5|TRBJ1-6|.
CASQRGLNSPLHF
TGTGCCAGCCAGCGGGGCTTGAATTCACCCCTCCACTTT
>TRBD1|TRBV2|TRBJ1-5|few
CASSVGTGRQPQHF
TGTGCCAGCAGTGTTGGGACAGGACGGCAGCCCCAGCATTTT
>.|TRBV3-1/TRBV3-2|TRBJ2-7|.
CASSHQRGLGSYEQYF
TGTGCCAGCAGCCACCAAAGGGGTCTTGGGTCCTACGAGCAGTACTTC
>.|TRBV25-1|TRBJ1-1|.
CASSKEQGEAFF
TGTGCCAGCAGTAAGGAGCAGGGAGAAGCTTTCTTT
>.|TRBV12-3/TRBV12-4|TRBJ1-1|.
CASSTTGNTEAFF
TGTGCCAGCAGTACAACAGGGAACACTGAAGCTTTCTTT
>TRBD2|TRBV30|TRBJ2-7|.
CAWSSGVSYEQYF
TGTGCCTGGAGTAGCGGGGTCTCCTACGAGCAGTACTTC
>.|TRBV7-8|TRBJ1-1|.
CASSLLGVNTEAFF
TGTGCCAGCAGCTTATTAGGGGTGAACACTGAAGCTTTCTTT
>.|TRBV7-9|TRBJ2-2|once
CASSLIPAADTGELFF
TGTGCCAGCAGCTTAATTCCTGCGGCGGACACCGGGGAGCTGTTTTTT
>.|TRBV7-2|TRBJ2-5|.
CASSSSASGETQYF
TGTGCCAGCAGCTCTTCCGCTTCGGGAGAGACCCAGTACTTC
>TRBD2|TRBV11-2|TRBJ2-7|few
CASSLDSGQSYEQYF
TGTGCCAGCAGCTTAGATAGCGGGCAGTCCTACGAGCAGTACTTC
>TRBD2|TRBV24-1|TRBJ2-3|.
CATSEERGAGDTQYF
TGTGCCACCAGTGAGGAGCGGGGGGCGGGAGATACGCAGTATTTT
>TRBD1|TRBV5-6|TRBJ1-4|.
CASSFPGTGDEKLFF
TGTGCCAGCAGCTTCCCCGGGACAGGGGACGAAAAACTGTTTTTT
>.|TRBV6-5|TRBJ2-2|.
CASRAAGELFF
TGTGCCAGCAGGGCGGCCGGGGAGCTGTTTTTT
>TRBD2|TRBV18|TRBJ2-7|.
CASSPIPGLDGEQYF
TGTGCCAGCTCACCAATTCCGGGACTAGATGGCGAGCAGTACTTC
>TRBD1|TRBV5-1|TRBJ1-1|.
CASSQGAGTEAFF
TGCGCCAGCAGCCAGGGGGCAGGCACTGAAGCTTTCTTT
>TRBD1|TRBV6-1|TRBJ1-2|few
CASSEARTGGAGYTF
TGTGCCAGCAGTGAAGCACGGACAGGCGGAGCGGGCTACACCTTC
>TRBD1|TRBV5-4|TRBJ1-2|.
CASSPVGQGVYGYTF
TGTGCCAGCAGCCCTGTGGGACAGGGAGTCTATGGCTACACCTTC
>.|TRBV19|TRBJ1-2|.
CASSLNYGYTF
TGTGCCAGTAGTCTTAACTATGGCTACACCTTC
>.|TRBV15|TRBJ2-2|.
CATSDDTYTGELFF
TGTGCCACCAGTGATGACACCTATACCGGGGAGCTGTTTTTT
>TRBD2|TRBV5-1|TRBJ2-3|once
CASSLTPPLTSGGSTDTQYF
TGCGCCAGCAGCTTGACCCCCCCCCTCACTAGCGGGGGTAGCACAGATACGCAGTATTTT
>.|TRBV3-1/TRBV3-2|TRBJ1-4|.
CASSQANNEKLFF
TGTGCCAGCAGCCAAGCAAATAATGAAAAACTGTTTTTT
>.|TRBV9|TRBJ1-6|.
CASSPLGAANSPLHF
TGTGCCAGCAGCCCCCTGGGGGCAGCGAATTCACCCCTCCACTTT
>.|TRBV18|TRBJ1-2|many
CASSPGQIDNYGYTF
TGTGCCAGCTCACCGGGGCAGATAGATAACTATGGCTACACCTTC
>TRBD1|TRBV5-5|TRBJ1-2|.
CASSSGQGDYGYTF
TGTGCCAGCAGCTCGGGACAGGGGGACTATGGCTACACCTTC
>TRBD2|TRBV29-1|TRBJ2-1|.
CSVEGLAGGYEQFF
TGCAGCGTTGAAGGGCTAGCGGGGGGATATGAGCAGTTCTTC
>TRBD2|TRBV6-5|TRBJ2-1|few
CASSFRGGEQFF
TGTGCCAGCAGTTTCCGCGGGGGTGAGCAGTTCTTC